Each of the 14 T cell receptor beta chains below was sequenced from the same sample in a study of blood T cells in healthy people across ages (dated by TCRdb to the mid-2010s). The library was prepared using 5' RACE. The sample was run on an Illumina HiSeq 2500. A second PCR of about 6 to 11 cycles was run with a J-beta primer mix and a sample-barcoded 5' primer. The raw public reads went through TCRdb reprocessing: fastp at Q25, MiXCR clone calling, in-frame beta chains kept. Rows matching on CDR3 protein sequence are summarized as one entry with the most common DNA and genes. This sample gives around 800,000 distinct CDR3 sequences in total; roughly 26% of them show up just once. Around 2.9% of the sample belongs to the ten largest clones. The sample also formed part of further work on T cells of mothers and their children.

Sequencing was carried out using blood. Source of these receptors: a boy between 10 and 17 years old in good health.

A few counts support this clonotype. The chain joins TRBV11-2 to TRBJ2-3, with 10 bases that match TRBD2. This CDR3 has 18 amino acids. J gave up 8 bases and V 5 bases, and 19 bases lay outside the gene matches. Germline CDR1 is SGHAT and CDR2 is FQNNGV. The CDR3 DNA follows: TGTGCCAGCAGCCTCCAGGGGGGGGGGCCTAGCGGGGGTGCTACGCAGTATTTT. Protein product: CASSLQGGGPSGGATQYF.

The CDR3 DNA reads TGCGCCAGCAGCCACGTGCAAGAGACCCAGTACTTC. Its protein is CASSHVQETQYF. This chain joins TRBV4-1 and TRBJ2-5; D not certain. In germline, CDR1 is MGHRA, CDR2 YSYEKL. This CDR3 contains 12 residues. V was pared by 3 bases and J by 2 bases, with 4 bases between.

The CDR3 reads CASSPLKQGASNEKLFF. CDR3 nucleotides: TGTGCCAGCTCACCACTGAAACAGGGGGCAAGTAATGAAAAACTGTTTTTT. The chain employs TRBV18 and TRBJ1-4; 9 nucleotides line up with TRBD1. The CDR3 length is 17 residues. Germline CDR1 KGHSH, CDR2 LQKENI. Trimming removed 1 base from V and 4 bases from J; junction bases left unmatched: 7.

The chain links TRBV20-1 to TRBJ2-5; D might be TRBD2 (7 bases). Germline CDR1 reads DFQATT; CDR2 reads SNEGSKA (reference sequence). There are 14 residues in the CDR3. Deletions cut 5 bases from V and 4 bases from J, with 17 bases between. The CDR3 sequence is CSAHNREGPETQYF. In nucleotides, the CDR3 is TGCAGTGCTCATAACAGGGAGGGCCCAGAGACCCAGTACTTC.

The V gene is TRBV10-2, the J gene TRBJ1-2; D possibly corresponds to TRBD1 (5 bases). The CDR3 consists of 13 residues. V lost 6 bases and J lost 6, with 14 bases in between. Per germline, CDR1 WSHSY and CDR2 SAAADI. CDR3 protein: CASSGTRGDGYTF. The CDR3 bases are TGCGCCAGCAGCGGGACTCGGGGGGATGGCTACACCTTC.

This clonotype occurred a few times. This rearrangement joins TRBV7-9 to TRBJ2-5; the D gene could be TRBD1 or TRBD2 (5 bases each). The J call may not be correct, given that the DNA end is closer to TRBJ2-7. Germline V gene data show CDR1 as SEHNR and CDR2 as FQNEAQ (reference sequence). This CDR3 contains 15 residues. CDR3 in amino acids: CASSLGGGGVGEQYF. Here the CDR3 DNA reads TGTGCCAGCAGCTTAGGAGGTGGGGGAGTCGGCGAGCAGTACTTC.

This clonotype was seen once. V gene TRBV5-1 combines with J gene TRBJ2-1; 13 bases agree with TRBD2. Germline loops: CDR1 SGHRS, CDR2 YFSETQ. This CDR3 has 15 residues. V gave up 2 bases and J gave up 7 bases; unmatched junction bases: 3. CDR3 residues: CASSFRTSGGNEQFF. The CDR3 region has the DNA TGCGCCAGCAGCTTTCGGACTAGCGGGGGTAATGAGCAGTTCTTC.

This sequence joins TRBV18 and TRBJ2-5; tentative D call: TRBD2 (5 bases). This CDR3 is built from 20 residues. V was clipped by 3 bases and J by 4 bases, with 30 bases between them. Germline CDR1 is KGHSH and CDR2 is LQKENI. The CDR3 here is CASSPVGAQDSDGLGETQYF. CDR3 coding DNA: TGTGCCAGCTCACCCGTCGGCGCCCAGGATAGCGACGGACTGGGAGAGACCCAGTACTTC.

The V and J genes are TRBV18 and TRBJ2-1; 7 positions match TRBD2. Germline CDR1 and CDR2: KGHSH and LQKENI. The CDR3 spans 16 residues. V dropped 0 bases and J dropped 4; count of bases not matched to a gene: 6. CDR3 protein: CASSPPWGGDYNEQFF. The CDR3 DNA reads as TGTGCCAGCTCACCACCGTGGGGGGGAGATTACAATGAGCAGTTCTTC.

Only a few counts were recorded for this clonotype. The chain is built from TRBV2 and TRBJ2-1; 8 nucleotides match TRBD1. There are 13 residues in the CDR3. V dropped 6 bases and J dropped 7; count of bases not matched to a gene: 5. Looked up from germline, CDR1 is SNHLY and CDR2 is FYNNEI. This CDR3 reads CASRRTGQNEQFF. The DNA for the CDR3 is TGTGCCAGCAGACGGACAGGGCAGAATGAGCAGTTCTTC.

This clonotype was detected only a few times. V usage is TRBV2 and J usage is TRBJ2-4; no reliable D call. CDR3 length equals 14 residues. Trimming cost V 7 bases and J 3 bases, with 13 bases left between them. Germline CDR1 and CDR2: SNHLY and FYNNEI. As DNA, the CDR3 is TGTGCCAGCACCGCATTGTGGGGCAAAAACATTCAGTACTTC. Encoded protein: CASTALWGKNIQYF. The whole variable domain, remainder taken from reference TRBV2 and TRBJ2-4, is EPEVTQTPSHQVTQMGQEVILRCVPISNHLYFYWYRQILGQKVEFLVSFYNNEISEKSEIFDDQFSVERPDGSNFTLKIRSTKLEDSAMYFCASTALWGKNIQYFGAGTRLSVL.

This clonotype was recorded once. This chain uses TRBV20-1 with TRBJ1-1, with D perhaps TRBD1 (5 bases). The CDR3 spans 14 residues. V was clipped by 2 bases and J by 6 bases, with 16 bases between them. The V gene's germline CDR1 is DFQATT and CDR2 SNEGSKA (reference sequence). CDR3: CSARTQRAQAEAFF. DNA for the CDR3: TGCAGTGCTAGAACTCAAAGGGCACAGGCTGAAGCTTTCTTT.

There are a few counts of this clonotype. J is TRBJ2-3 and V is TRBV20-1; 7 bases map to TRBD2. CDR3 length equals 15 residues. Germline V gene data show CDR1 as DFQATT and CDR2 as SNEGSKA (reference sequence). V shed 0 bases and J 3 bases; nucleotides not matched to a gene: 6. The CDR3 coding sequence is TGCAGTGCTAGAGATTTGGCGGGGGAGACAGATACGCAGTATTTT. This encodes CSARDLAGETDTQYF.

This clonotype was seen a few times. DNA of the CDR3: TGCGCCAGCAGCTCTACTAGCGGGAGCGGCCCCTACGAGCAGTACTTC. The encoded protein is CASSSTSGSGPYEQYF. V is TRBV5-1 and J is TRBJ2-7; 11 nucleotides align to TRBD2. From germline, CDR1 is SGHRS and CDR2 YFSETQ. V dropped 3 bases and J dropped 2; count of bases not matched to a gene: 7. CDR3 length: 16 amino acids. Based on the CDR3 plus reference TRBV5-1 and TRBJ2-7, the full variable domain is KAGVTQTPRYLIKTRGQQVTLSCSPISGHRSVSWYQQTPGQGLQFLFEYFSETQRNKGNFPGRFSGRQFSNSRSEMNVSTLELGDSALYLCASSSTSGSGPYEQYFGPGTRLTVT.